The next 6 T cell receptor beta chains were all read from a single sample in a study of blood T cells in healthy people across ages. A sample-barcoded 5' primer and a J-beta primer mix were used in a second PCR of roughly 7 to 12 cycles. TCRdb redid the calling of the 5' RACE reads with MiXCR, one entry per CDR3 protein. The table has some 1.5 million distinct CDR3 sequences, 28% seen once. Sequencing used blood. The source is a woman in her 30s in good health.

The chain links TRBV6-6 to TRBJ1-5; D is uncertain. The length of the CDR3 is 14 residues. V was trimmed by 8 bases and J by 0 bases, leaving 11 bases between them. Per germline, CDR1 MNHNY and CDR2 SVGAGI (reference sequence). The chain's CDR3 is CASDILNSNQPQHF. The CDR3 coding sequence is TGTGCCAGCGATATTTTAAATAGCAATCAGCCCCAGCATTTT.

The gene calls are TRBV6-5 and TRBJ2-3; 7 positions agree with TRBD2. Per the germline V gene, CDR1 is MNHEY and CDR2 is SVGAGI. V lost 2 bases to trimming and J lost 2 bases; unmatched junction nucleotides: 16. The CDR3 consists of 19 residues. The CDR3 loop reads CASSYTGASGRHHTDTQYF. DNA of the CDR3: TGTGCCAGCAGTTACACTGGGGCTAGCGGAAGACACCACACAGATACGCAGTATTTT.

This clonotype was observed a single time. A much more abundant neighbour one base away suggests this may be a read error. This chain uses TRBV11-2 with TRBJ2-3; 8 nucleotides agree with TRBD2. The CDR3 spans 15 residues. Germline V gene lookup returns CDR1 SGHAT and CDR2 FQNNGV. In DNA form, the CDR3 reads TGTGTCAGCAGCTCCACCGGCGGGGGGACGGATACGCAGTATTTT. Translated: CVSSSTGGGTDTQYF.

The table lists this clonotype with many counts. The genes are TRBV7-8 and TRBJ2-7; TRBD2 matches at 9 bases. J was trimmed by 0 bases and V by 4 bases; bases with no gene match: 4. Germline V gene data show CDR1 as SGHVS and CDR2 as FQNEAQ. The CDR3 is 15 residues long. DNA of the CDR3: TGTGCCAGCAGCTCCCTAGCGGGACTCTCCTACGAGCAGTACTTC. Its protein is CASSSLAGLSYEQYF.

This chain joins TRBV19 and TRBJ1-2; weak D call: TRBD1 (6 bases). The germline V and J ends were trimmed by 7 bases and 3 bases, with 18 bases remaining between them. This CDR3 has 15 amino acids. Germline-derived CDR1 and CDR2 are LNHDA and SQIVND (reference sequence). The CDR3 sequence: CASTKWDQGHYGYTF. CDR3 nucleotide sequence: TGTGCCAGTACGAAGTGGGATCAGGGGCACTATGGCTACACCTTC. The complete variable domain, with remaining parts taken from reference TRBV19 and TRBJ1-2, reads DGGITQSPKYLFRKEGQNVTLSCEQNLNHDAMYWYRQDPGQGLRLIYYSQIVNDFQKGDIAEGYSVSREKKESFPLTVTSAQKNPTAFYLCASTKWDQGHYGYTFGSGTRLTVV.

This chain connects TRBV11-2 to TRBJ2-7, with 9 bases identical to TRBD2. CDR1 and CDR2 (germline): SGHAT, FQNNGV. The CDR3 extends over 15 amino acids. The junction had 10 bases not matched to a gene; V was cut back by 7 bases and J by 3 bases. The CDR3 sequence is CASIVSGGLIYEQYF. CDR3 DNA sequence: TGTGCCAGCATCGTTAGCGGGGGCCTTATCTACGAGCAGTACTTC.